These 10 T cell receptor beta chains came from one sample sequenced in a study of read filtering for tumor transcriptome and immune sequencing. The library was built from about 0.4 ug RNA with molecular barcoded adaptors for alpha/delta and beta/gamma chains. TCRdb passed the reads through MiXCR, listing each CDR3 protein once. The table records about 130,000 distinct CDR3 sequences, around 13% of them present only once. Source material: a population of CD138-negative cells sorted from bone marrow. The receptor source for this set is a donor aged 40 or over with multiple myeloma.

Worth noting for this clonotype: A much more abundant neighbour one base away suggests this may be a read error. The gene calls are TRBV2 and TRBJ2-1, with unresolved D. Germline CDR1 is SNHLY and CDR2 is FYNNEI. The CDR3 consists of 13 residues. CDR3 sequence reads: CAGSEDVTNEQFF. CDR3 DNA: TGTGCCGGCAGTGAAGATGTTACCAATGAGCAGTTCTTC.

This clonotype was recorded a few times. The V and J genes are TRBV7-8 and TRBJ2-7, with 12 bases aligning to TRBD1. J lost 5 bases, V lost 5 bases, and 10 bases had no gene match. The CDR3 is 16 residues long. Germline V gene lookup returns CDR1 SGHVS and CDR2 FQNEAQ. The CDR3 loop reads CASSPWGGTGGDEQYF. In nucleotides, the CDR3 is TGTGCCAGCAGCCCCTGGGGTGGGACAGGGGGCGACGAGCAGTACTTC.

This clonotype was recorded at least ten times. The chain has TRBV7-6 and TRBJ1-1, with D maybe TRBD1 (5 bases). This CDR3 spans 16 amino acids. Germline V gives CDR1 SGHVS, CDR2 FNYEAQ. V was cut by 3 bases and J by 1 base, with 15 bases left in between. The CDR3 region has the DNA TGTGCCAGCAGCTTTTCTAATCCGGACACGAACACTGAAGCTTTCTTT. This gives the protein CASSFSNPDTNTEAFF.

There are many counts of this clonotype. The CDR3 nucleotides read TGTGCCAGCAGTTACTCGACGAGAGGGGGCACTGAAGCTTTCTTT. Protein: CASSYSTRGGTEAFF. The genes are TRBV6-2 or TRBV6-3 and TRBJ1-1; D is perhaps TRBD1 (6 bases). The V end lost 0 bases, the J end lost 4 bases, and 12 bases lay between the germline ends. The germline CDR1 and CDR2 sequences are MNHEY and SVGEGT. The CDR3 totals 15 residues.

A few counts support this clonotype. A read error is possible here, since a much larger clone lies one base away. The CDR3 bases are TGCGCCAGCAGCCAAGACGCCACGAACACTGAAGCTTCCTTT. It codes for CASSQDATNTEASF. The rearrangement uses TRBV4-1 and TRBJ1-1; D remains ambiguous. This CDR3 comprises 14 residues. The germline gives CDR1 MGHRA, CDR2 YSYEKL.

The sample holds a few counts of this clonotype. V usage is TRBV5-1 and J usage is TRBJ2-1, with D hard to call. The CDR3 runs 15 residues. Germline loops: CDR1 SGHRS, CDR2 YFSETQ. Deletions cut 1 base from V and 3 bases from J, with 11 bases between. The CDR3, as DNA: TGCGCCAGCAGCTTGTGGCGTCCCCTCTACAATGAGCAGTTCTTC. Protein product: CASSLWRPLYNEQFF.

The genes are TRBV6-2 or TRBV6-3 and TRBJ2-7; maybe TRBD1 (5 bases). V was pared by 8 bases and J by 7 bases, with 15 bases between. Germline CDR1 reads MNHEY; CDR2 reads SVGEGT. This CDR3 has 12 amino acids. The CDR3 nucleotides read TGTGCCAGCCAAGGGGCTGCATCAGAGCAGTACTTC. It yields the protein CASQGAASEQYF.

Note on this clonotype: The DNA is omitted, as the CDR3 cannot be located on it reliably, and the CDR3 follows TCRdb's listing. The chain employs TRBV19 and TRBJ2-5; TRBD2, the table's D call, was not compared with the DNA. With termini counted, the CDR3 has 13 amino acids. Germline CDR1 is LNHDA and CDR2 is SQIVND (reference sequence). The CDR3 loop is CASTSGLRETQYF.

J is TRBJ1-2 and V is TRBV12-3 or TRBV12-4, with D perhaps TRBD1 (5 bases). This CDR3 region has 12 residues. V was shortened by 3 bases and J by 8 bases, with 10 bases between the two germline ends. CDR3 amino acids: CASSLARQGYTF. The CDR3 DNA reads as TGTGCCAGCAGTTTGGCGAGACAGGGCTACACCTTC.

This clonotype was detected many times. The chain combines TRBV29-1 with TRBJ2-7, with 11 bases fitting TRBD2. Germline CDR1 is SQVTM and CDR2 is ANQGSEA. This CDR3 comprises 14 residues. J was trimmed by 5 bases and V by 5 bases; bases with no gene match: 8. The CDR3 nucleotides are TGCAGCGTTAAACATCCGGGACTAGCGGACGAGCAGTACTTC. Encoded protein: CSVKHPGLADEQYF.